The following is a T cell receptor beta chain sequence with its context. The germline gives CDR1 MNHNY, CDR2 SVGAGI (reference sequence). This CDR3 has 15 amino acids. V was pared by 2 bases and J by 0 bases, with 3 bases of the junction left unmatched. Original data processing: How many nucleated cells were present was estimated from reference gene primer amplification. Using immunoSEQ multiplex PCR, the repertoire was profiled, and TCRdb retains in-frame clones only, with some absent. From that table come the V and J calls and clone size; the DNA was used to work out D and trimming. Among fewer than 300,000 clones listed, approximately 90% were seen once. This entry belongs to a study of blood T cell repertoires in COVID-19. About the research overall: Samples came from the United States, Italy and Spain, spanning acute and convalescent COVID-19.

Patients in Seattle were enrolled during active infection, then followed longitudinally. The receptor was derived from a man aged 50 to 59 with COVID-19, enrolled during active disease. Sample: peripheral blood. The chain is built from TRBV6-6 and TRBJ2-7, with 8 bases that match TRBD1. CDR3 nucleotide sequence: TGTGCCAGCAGTTACGGACAGGGCTTCTCCTACGAGCAGTACTTC. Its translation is CASSYGQGFSYEQYF.